The sequence of this T cell receptor beta chain was determined in a study of T cell responses to AZD1222 COVID-19 vaccine. General study points: Only after the peak T cell response were repertoires sampled. Regions 160-218 and 743-854 dominated among vaccine-associated CD4 TCRs spanning spike. Donors skewed white British and female; clonal diversity was possibly underestimated.

In the case of this clone: Its antigen is as yet unknown.

Germline V gene lookup returns CDR1 MGHRA and CDR2 YSYEKL. The CDR3 runs to 15 residues. The germline V and J ends were trimmed by 4 bases and 0 bases, with 12 bases remaining between them. The data were produced by immunoSEQ multiplex PCR, yet TCRdb's version contains in-frame clones alone and is incomplete. The sample consists of about 110,000 clones, 85% to 90% of them appearing once. The sample here was peripheral blood, taken on day 0 of AZD1222 vaccination. The source of this sequence is an adult in good health. This chain links TRBV4-1 with TRBJ2-5, with a weak D call TRBD2 (5 bases). The CDR3 nucleotides read TGCGCCAGCAGCCGAGACAACGGGGACCAAGAGACCCAGTACTTC. It is translated as CASSRDNGDQETQYF.